This T cell receptor (beta chain) was sequenced in a study of breast tumors, draining lymph nodes, adjacent tissues. Study observations and caveats: The lymph node origin of tumor T cells was framed as consistent with a hypothesis, not demonstrated.

The lymph nodes were axillary draining lymph nodes from breast cancer patients. This clonotype was counted many times. No antigen is known for it. TCRdb reprocessed the multiplex PCR reads with MiXCR, giving one entry per CDR3 protein. This table holds 150,000 to 250,000 distinct CDR3 sequences, 30% to 40% found once. This CDR3 spans 13 amino acids. Germline CDR1 and CDR2: SGHRS and YFSETQ. Trimming removed 0 bases from V and 6 bases from J, with 9 bases in between. The sequence derives from a female donor with breast cancer. Some clones in this sample may be carry-over from other donors' samples. Source material: axillary lymph node tissue. This chain links TRBV5-1 with TRBJ1-2; no clear D gene. The DNA of the CDR3 is TGCGCCAGCAGCTTGGCCGGTGGGGATGGCTACACCTTC. Translated: CASSLAGGDGYTF.